Below, 17 T cell receptor beta chains from the same sample are listed, as sequenced in a study of T cells in Graves' hyperthyroidism and ophthalmopathy. RNA transcripts gave rise to amplified TCR beta CDR3 regions. First-round RT-PCR with HTBI primers amplified the TCR CDR3 region. TCRdb reprocessed the multiplex PCR reads via MiXCR and lists one record per CDR3 protein. The data contain 400,000 or so distinct CDR3 sequences, over 12% of them singletons. The sequenced sample consisted of blood. The receptors shown here come from an older woman with Graves' ophthalmopathy.

This clonotype has ten or more counts. The chain links TRBV9 to TRBJ2-2; D ambiguous. The germline V gene encodes CDR1 SGDLS and CDR2 YYNGEE. V was shortened by 1 base and J by 1 base, with 2 bases between the two germline ends. CDR3 size: 13 residues. The CDR3 sequence: CASSVRNTGELFF. CDR3 DNA: TGTGCCAGCAGCGTAAGGAACACCGGGGAGCTGTTTTTT.

This clonotype appeared many times. This sequence joins TRBV10-3 and TRBJ2-3; 11 nucleotides match TRBD2. Per germline, CDR1 ENHRY and CDR2 SYGVKD. Trimming took 10 bases from V and 0 from J; bases not matched to a gene: 9. There are 16 residues in the CDR3. Here the CDR3 DNA reads TGTGCCACCGGGGTCTCTAGCGGGAGGAGCACAGATACGCAGTATTTT. Its translation: CATGVSSGRSTDTQYF.

This clonotype has just a few counts. The rearrangement links TRBV19 to TRBJ1-5; D not resolved. Trimming removed 1 base at V and 5 bases at J, with 9 bases between. The CDR3 covers 14 residues. Germline V gives CDR1 LNHDA, CDR2 SQIVND (reference sequence). The CDR3 coding sequence is TGTGCCAGTAGTATAGTTACTTACGATCAGCCCCAGCATTTT. This codes for CASSIVTYDQPQHF.

There are many counts of this clonotype. The chain couples TRBV20-1 to TRBJ2-5; D possibly corresponds to TRBD1 (5 bases). Germline V gene lookup returns CDR1 DFQATT and CDR2 SNEGSKA (reference sequence). This CDR3 spans 15 amino acids. The V end was cut by 0 bases, the J end by 2 bases, with 13 bases between. The DNA of the CDR3 is TGCAGTGCTAGAGAAGTTTGGACACCTCAAGAGACCCAGTACTTC. It encodes CSAREVWTPQETQYF.

A note on this clonotype: A much more abundant neighbour one base away suggests this may be a read error. The chain combines TRBV6-5 with TRBJ2-3; unclear D gene. The CDR3 loop spans 11 amino acids. V was trimmed by 0 bases and J by 8 bases, leaving 3 bases between them. Germline V lookup: CDR1 MNHEY, CDR2 SVGAGI. DNA for the CDR3: TGTGCCAGCAGTTACTCGGGTACGCAGTATTTT. Translation: CASSYSGTQYF.

This clonotype was seen a handful of times. V usage is TRBV5-1 and J usage is TRBJ2-7; D is perhaps TRBD1 or TRBD2 (6 bases each). The germline V and J ends were trimmed by 10 bases and 6 bases, with 14 bases remaining between them. The V gene's germline CDR1 is SGHRS and CDR2 YFSETQ. The CDR3 runs 11 residues. The CDR3 DNA reads TGCGCCGGTGCCCGGGGGCTCGAGCAGTACTTC. Its protein is CAGARGLEQYF.

V is TRBV6-6 and J is TRBJ2-1; D might be TRBD2 (6 bases). CDR1 is MNHNY and CDR2 is SVGAGI in the germline V gene (reference sequence). The V end was cut by 0 bases, the J end by 3 bases, with 24 bases between. The CDR3 length is 20 residues. In DNA, the CDR3 is TGTGCCAGCAGTTACTCAGGCGGAGTAAGCGGGTATAAGGTCTACAATGAGCAGTTCTTC. Protein sequence: CASSYSGGVSGYKVYNEQFF.

CDR3 in amino acids: CASSYSTGRADTQYF. As DNA, the CDR3 is TGTGCCAGCAGTTACTCAACGGGACGAGCAGATACGCAGTATTTT. This rearrangement joins TRBV6-5 to TRBJ2-3, with D perhaps TRBD1 or TRBD2 (5 bases each). With 0 bases removed from V and 4 bases from J, the gap between germline ends came to 11 bases. Germline assignment: CDR1 MNHEY and CDR2 SVGAGI. This CDR3 region has 15 residues.

The chain employs TRBV20-1 and TRBJ2-7; 7 bases match TRBD1. CDR3 size: 16 residues. V shed 0 bases and J 0 bases; nucleotides not matched to a gene: 8. Germline V gene data show CDR1 as DFQATT and CDR2 as SNEGSKA (reference sequence). CDR3 sequence (DNA): TGCAGTGCTAGAGACCCTAAACAGGGGTCCTCCTACGAGCAGTACTTC. This gives the protein CSARDPKQGSSYEQYF.

The genes are TRBV10-3 and TRBJ2-7, with a possible D match to TRBD2 (5 bases). Germline V CDR1 and CDR2: ENHRY, SYGVKD. V shed 3 bases and J shed 3 bases, with 9 bases lying between them. The CDR3 has 13 amino acids. This CDR3 is CAISDPGSYEQYF. CDR3 in DNA: TGTGCCATCAGTGACCCGGGAAGCTACGAGCAGTACTTC.

This clonotype was found a few times. This sequence joins TRBV7-8 and TRBJ2-7; 8 bases fit TRBD1. This CDR3 is built from 14 residues. The germline V gene encodes CDR1 SGHVS and CDR2 FQNEAQ. J gave up 2 bases and V 4 bases, and 4 bases lay outside the gene matches. The CDR3 loop reads CASSSGGQAYEQYF. The DNA of the CDR3 is TGTGCCAGCAGCTCAGGGGGACAGGCCTACGAGCAGTACTTC.

This clonotype was counted at least ten times. This chain links TRBV5-1 with TRBJ2-7; a weak D match, TRBD1 (5 bases). The germline CDR1 and CDR2 sequences are SGHRS and YFSETQ. This CDR3 spans 15 amino acids. Trimming took off 0 bases at V and 3 bases at J, with 13 bases between the two ends. The CDR3 DNA follows: TGCGCCAGCAGCTTGGAGGGCAGGGCTCACTACGAGCAGTACTTC. The encoded protein is CASSLEGRAHYEQYF.

This clonotype occurred a few times. V usage is TRBV5-8 and J usage is TRBJ2-7; TRBD1 might be the D (6 bases). V shed 1 base and J shed 4 bases, with 21 bases lying between them. The CDR3 consists of 17 residues. Germline loops: CDR1 SGHTS, CDR2 YDEGEE. The CDR3 reads CASSLYSGWDTRYEQYF. The CDR3 DNA reads as TGTGCCAGCAGCTTGTATTCTGGGTGGGACACAAGATACGAGCAGTACTTC.

This clonotype was detected many times. The rearrangement uses TRBV30 and TRBJ2-1; possibly TRBD2 for D (5 bases). The CDR3 sequence is 17 residues long. Trimming took off 1 base at V and 0 bases at J, with 16 bases between the two ends. The germline gives CDR1 GTSNPN, CDR2 SVGIG (reference sequence). This CDR3 reads CAWSGEGSAVSYNEQFF. In DNA form, the CDR3 reads TGTGCCTGGAGTGGTGAGGGTAGCGCTGTCTCCTACAATGAGCAGTTCTTC.

The chain employs TRBV5-1 and TRBJ1-3; D is possibly TRBD1 (5 bases). Per the germline V gene, CDR1 is SGHRS and CDR2 is YFSETQ. The CDR3 runs to 16 residues. The V gene lost 2 bases and the J gene lost 0 bases, with 12 bases spanning the gap. The CDR3 here is CASSFRDRSSGNTIYF. For the CDR3, the DNA is TGCGCCAGCAGCTTCCGGGACCGGAGCTCTGGAAACACCATATATTTT. Full variable domain (remainder filled in from reference TRBV5-1 and TRBJ1-3): KAGVTQTPRYLIKTRGQQVTLSCSPISGHRSVSWYQQTPGQGLQFLFEYFSETQRNKGNFPGRFSGRQFSNSRSEMNVSTLELGDSALYLCASSFRDRSSGNTIYFGEGSWLTVV.

This clonotype was counted ten times or more. The gene calls are TRBV20-1 and TRBJ2-7; D is unresolved. The germline gives CDR1 DFQATT, CDR2 SNEGSKA (reference sequence). V was cut by 0 bases and J by 0 bases, with 15 bases left in between. The CDR3 consists of 16 residues. CDR3 in amino acids: CSAREVVKQNSYEQYF. CDR3 coding DNA: TGCAGTGCTAGAGAAGTGGTAAAACAAAACTCCTACGAGCAGTACTTC.

J is TRBJ1-6 and V is TRBV12-3 or TRBV12-4; D is unresolved. The germline V and J ends were trimmed by 3 bases and 5 bases, with 17 bases remaining between them. CDR3 length: 17 residues. The CDR3 DNA is TGTGCCAGCAGTTTTCCCCCGGGGATGACTGATAATTCACCCCTCCACTTT. It yields the protein CASSFPPGMTDNSPLHF.